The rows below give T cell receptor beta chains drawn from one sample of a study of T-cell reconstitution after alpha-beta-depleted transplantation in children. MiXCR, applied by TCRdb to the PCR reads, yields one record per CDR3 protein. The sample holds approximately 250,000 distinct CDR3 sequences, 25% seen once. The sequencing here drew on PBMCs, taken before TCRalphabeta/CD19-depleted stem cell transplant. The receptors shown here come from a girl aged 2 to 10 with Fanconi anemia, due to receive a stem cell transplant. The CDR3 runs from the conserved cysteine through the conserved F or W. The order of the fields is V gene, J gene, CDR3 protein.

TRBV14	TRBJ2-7	CASSQAAGKYF
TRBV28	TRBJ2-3	CASSLYGTSGADTQYF
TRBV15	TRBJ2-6	CATSRDNRESFSGANVLTF
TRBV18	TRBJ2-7	CATTFGQGKAYEQYF
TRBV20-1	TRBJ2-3	CSARVARGRTDTQYF
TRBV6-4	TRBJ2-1	CASSLTGTGFYNEQFF
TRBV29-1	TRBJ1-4	CSVEDGQGSEKLFF
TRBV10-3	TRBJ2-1	CAIRDGSNDNEQFF
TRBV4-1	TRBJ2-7	CASSQGRELYEQYF
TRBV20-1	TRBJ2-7	CSAPEGQSSYEQYF
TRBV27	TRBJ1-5	CASSFITGVNQPQHF
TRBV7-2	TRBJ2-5	CASNLGGGVETQYF
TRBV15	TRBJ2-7	CATSRDRWLAGLSTYEQYF
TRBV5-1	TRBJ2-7	CASSLWGPGTLYEQYF
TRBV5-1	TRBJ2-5	CASSERGTQYF
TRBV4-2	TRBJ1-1	CASSQVLNTEAFF
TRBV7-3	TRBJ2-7	CASSVQGVGYEQYF
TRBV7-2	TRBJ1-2	CASSQAGGLGYTF
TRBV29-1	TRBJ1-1	CSVEWGRGTEAFF
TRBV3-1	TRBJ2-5	CASSQTSEETQYF
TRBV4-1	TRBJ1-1	CASSQDGGNAEAFF
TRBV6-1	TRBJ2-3	CASSEPGLASSSTDTQYF
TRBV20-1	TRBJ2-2	CSASSGRGTGELFF
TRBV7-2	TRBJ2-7	CASSLVLTTEQYF
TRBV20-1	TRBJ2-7	CSASPSGRSYEQYF
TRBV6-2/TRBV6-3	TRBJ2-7	CASTLAGDSPSYYEQYF
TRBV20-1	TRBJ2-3	CSARVGLAGGPWTDTQYF
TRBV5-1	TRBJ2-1	CASSLSKLSPLGNEQFF
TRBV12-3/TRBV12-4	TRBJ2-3	CASSSHPLTGDPSLDTQYF
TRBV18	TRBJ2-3	CASSPRVASGRAPDTQYF
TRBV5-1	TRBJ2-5	CASSSGRVQETQYF
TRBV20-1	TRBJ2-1	CSARRLASYNEQFF
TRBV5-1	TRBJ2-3	CASSWSGTDTQYF
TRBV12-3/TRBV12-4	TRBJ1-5	CASSLEGDRDSNQPQHF
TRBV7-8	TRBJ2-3	CASSLRGAVISTDTQYF
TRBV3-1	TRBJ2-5	CASSHAGTRVQETQYF
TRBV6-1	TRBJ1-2	CASTLDRGYGYTF